Listed below are T cell receptor beta chains from one sample, sequenced in a study of blood T cells in healthy people across ages. TCRdb itself ran the 5' RACE reads through MiXCR, one entry per CDR3 protein. Among about 970,000 distinct CDR3 sequences, roughly 51% were seen once, and the ten largest hold roughly a fifth. The specimen sequenced was blood. These receptors were collected from a woman between 55 and 75 years old in good health. The CDR3 runs from the conserved cysteine through the conserved F or W. A D gene is named only where the DNA matches it firmly.

J	D	V	CDR3
TRBJ2-1	TRBD2	TRBV28	CASSPPSSGRKYEQFF
TRBJ2-3	TRBD1	TRBV4-1	CASSQFSDRGVDTQYF
TRBJ1-5	TRBD1	TRBV28	CASSSAQGVNQPQHF
TRBJ2-2	TRBD1	TRBV12-3/TRBV12-4	CASSPGQGTGELFF
TRBJ2-5	TRBD2	TRBV5-6	CASSLRPIAGPYNEQYF
TRBJ2-5	TRBD2	TRBV6-2/TRBV6-3	CASSIAGGVETQYF
TRBJ2-3	NA	TRBV27	CASRRWAKTHSNTDTQYF
TRBJ1-3	NA	TRBV5-1	CASSFSGTTGDTIYF
TRBJ1-1	TRBD1	TRBV7-2	CASSKTGGRTEAFF
TRBJ2-7	TRBD2	TRBV3-1	CASSQDWGAGGVHEQYF
TRBJ1-6	NA	TRBV10-3	CAISGAKTAANSPLHF
TRBJ1-2	TRBD1	TRBV4-3	CASSHLGQGFGYTF
TRBJ2-3	TRBD2	TRBV14	CANSTSGRMIDTRYF
TRBJ2-2	NA	TRBV19	CASRSGSNTGELFF
TRBJ2-3	NA	TRBV27	CASSLVFSGSDTQYF
TRBJ2-1	TRBD2	TRBV12-3/TRBV12-4	CASSITGTSSPEQFF
TRBJ1-6	TRBD1	TRBV7-9	CASSLAAGTEGFTLHF
TRBJ2-7	NA	TRBV2	CASSARLDWPYEQYF
TRBJ2-3	NA	TRBV27	CASSFAQPTDTQYF
TRBJ2-3	NA	TRBV4-1	CASSQALDRNTQYF
TRBJ2-7	TRBD2	TRBV28	CASRARGGRPSYEQYF
TRBJ2-4	TRBD2	TRBV5-5	CASSLGLAGVQNIQYF
NA	NA	TRBV3-1	CASSLVFGRTASYNEQYF
TRBJ1-5	NA	TRBV7-8	CASSPTRRVFYQPQHF
TRBJ2-3	TRBD2	TRBV7-2	CASSLGGGRALTDTQYF
TRBJ2-6	NA	TRBV29-1	CSVGGSSGANVLTF
TRBJ2-1	TRBD2	TRBV7-9	CASSSPQGTSGKRENEQFF
NA	TRBD1	TRBV14	CASKGQGPHEQYF
TRBJ2-4	NA	TRBV12-3/TRBV12-4	CASTLDGIAKNIQYF
TRBJ2-1	TRBD2	TRBV20-1	CSAPGISGYNEQFF
TRBJ2-7	TRBD2	TRBV13	CASSLEVGLAGGDYEQYF
TRBJ2-3	TRBD2	TRBV4-1	CASSARGREITDTQYF